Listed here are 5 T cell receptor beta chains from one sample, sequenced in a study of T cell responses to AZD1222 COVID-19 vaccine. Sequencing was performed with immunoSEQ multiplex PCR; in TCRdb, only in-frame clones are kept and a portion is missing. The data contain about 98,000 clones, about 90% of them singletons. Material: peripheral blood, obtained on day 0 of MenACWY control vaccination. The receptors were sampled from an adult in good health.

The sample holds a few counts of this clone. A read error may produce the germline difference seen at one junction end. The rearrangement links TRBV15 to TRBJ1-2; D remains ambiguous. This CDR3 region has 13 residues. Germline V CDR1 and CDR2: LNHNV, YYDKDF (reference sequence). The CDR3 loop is CATSREKNYGYTF. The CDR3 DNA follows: TGTGCCACCAGTAGAGAGAAGAACTATGGCTACACCTTC.

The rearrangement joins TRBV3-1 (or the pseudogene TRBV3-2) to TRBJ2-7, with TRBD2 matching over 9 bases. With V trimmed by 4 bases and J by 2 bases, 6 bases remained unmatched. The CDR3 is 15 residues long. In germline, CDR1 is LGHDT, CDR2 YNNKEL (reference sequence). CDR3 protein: CASSPAGGPTYEQYF. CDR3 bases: TGTGCCAGCAGCCCCGCGGGGGGGCCCACCTACGAGCAGTACTTC.

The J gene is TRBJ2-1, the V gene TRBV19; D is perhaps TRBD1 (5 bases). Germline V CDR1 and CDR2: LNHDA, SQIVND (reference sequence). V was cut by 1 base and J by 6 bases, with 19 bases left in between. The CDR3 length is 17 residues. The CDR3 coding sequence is TGTGCCAGTAGTATAGGTTATTGGCAGGGAAAATCCAATGAGCAGTTCTTC. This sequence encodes CASSIGYWQGKSNEQFF.

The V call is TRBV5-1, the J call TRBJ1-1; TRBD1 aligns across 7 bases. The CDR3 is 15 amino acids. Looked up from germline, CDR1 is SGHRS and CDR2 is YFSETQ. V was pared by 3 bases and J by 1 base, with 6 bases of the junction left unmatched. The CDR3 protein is CASSSDGTANTEAFF. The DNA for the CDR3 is TGCGCCAGCAGCTCGGACGGGACAGCGAACACTGAAGCTTTCTTT.

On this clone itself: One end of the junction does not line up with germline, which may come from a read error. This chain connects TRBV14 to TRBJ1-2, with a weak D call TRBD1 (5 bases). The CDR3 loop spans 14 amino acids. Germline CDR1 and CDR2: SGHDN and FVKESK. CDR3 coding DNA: TGTGCCAGCAGCCAAGATCATGGGGTGGGGACCAGCTACTTC. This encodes CASSQDHGVGTSYF.